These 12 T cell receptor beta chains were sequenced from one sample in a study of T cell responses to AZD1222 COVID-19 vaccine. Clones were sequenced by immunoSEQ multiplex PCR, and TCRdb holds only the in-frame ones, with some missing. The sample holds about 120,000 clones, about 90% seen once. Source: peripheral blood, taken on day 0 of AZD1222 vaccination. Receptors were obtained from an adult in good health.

CDR3 in amino acids: CASRTGGGYNEQFF. For the CDR3, the DNA is TGTGCCAGCAGGACTGGCGGGGGATACAATGAGCAGTTCTTC. The chain links TRBV28 to TRBJ2-1, with TRBD2 matching 7 bases. The junction had 6 bases not matched to a gene; V was cut back by 6 bases and J by 4 bases. Germline CDR1 and CDR2: MDHEN and SYDVKM. The CDR3 extends over 14 amino acids.

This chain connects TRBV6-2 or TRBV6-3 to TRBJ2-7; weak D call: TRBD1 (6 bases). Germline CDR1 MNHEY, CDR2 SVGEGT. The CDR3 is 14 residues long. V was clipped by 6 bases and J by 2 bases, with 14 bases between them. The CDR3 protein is CASSPPYRAYEQYF. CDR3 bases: TGTGCCAGCAGCCCACCTTACAGGGCCTACGAGCAGTACTTC.

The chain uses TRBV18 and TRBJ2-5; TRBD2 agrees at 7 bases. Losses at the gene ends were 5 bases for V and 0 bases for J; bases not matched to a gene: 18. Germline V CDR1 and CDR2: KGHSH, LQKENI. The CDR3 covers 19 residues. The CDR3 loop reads CASSWGPRLADKYQETQYF. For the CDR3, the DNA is TGTGCCAGCTCATGGGGTCCGAGGCTAGCGGATAAGTACCAAGAGACCCAGTACTTC.

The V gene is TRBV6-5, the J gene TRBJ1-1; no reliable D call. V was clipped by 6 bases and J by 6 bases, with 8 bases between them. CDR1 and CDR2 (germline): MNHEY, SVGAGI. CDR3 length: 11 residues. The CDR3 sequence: CASSPPPEAFF. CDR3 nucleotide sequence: TGTGCCAGCAGCCCCCCCCCTGAAGCTTTCTTT.

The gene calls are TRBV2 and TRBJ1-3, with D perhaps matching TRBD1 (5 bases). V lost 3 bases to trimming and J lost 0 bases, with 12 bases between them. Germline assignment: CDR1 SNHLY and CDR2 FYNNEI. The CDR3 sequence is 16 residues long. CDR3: CASSEWKGSSGNTIYF. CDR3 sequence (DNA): TGTGCCAGCAGTGAGTGGAAGGGGTCCTCTGGAAACACCATATATTTT.

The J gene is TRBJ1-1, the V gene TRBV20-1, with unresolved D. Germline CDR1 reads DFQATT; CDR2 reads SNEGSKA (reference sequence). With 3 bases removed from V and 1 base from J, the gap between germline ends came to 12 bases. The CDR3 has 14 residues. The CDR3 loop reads CSASLVRQNTEAFF. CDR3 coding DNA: TGCAGTGCTAGTCTCGTCAGGCAGAACACTGAAGCTTTCTTT.

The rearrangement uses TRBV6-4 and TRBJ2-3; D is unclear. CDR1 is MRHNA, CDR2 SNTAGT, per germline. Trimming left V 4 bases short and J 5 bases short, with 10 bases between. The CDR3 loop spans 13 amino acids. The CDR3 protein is CASSAKGEDTQYF. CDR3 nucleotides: TGTGCCAGCAGTGCAAAGGGTGAAGATACGCAGTATTTT.

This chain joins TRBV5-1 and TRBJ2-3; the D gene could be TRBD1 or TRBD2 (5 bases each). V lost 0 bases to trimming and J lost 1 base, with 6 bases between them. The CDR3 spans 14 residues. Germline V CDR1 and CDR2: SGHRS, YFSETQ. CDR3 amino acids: CASSLGGGTDTQYF. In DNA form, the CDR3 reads TGCGCCAGCAGCTTGGGAGGGGGCACAGATACGCAGTATTTT.

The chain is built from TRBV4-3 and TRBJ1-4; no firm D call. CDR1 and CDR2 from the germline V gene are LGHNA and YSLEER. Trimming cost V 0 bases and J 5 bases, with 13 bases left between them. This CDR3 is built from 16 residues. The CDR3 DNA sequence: TGCGCCAGCAGCCAAGATTGGCGCCGGTTGAATGAAAAACTGTTTTTT. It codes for CASSQDWRRLNEKLFF.

As DNA, the CDR3 is TGTGCCACCGCACCCCTCTCGGAGGGGGGAGAGACCCAGTACTTC. Translation gives CATAPLSEGGETQYF. The chain couples TRBV19 to TRBJ2-5; tentatively, D is TRBD1 or TRBD2 (6 bases each). Germline V lookup: CDR1 LNHDA, CDR2 SQIVND (reference sequence). V was shortened by 10 bases and J by 4 bases, with 22 bases between the two germline ends. The CDR3 is 15 residues long. Variable domain in full (rest from reference TRBV19 and TRBJ2-5): DGGITQSPKYLFRKEGQNVTLSCEQNLNHDAMYWYRQDPGQGLRLIYYSQIVNDFQKGDIAEGYSVSREKKESFPLTVTSAQKNPTAFYLCATAPLSEGGETQYFGPGTRLLVL.

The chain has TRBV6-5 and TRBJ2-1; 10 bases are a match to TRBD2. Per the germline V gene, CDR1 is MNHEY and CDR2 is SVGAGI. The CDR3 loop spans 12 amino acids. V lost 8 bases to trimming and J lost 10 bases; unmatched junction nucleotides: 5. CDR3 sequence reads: CASGMGLAEQFF. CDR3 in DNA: TGTGCCAGCGGCATGGGACTAGCGGAGCAGTTCTTC.

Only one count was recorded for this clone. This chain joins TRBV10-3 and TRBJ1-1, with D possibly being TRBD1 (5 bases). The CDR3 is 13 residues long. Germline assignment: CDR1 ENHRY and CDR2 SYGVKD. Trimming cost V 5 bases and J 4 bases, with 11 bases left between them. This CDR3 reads CAISKEQVTEAFF. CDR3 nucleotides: TGTGCCATCAGTAAAGAACAGGTCACTGAAGCTTTCTTT.